One sample yielded the 20 T cell receptor beta chains listed below, sequenced in a study of blood T cell repertoires in COVID-19. Some clones are missing from TCRdb's copy, which holds only in-frame ones; the method was immunoSEQ multiplex PCR. The table records fewer than 200,000 clones, under 90% of them present only once. Sequencing input: PBMCs or T cells enriched from blood (not recorded which). The source of these receptors is a man aged 50 or older who had recovered from COVID-19.

In this sample, this clone turned up once. The V and J genes are TRBV11-2 and TRBJ1-6, with 7 bases that match TRBD1. J was trimmed by 5 bases and V by 2 bases; bases with no gene match: 3. Germline lookup yields CDR1 SGHAT and CDR2 FQNNGV. The CDR3 spans 15 residues. The CDR3 nucleotides read TGTGCCAGCAGCTTACGAGGGGGCGATAATTCACCCCTCCACTTT. Translation gives CASSLRGGDNSPLHF.

This chain uses TRBV3-1 (or the pseudogene TRBV3-2) with TRBJ1-1; no clear D gene. The CDR3 runs to 16 residues. CDR1 is LGHDT, CDR2 YNNKEL, per germline (reference sequence). The germline V and J ends were trimmed by 0 bases and 6 bases, with 17 bases remaining between them. The CDR3 DNA reads as TGTGCCAGCAGCCAAGATCACGCAGGAACACAACCTGAAGCTTTCTTT. Translated: CASSQDHAGTQPEAFF.

This clone appeared once. V and J are TRBV2 and TRBJ1-5; 8 nucleotides line up with TRBD1. The germline V gene has CDR1 SNHLY and CDR2 FYNNEI. After removal of 0 bases from V and 6 bases from J, the junction contained 10 bases not matched to a gene. The CDR3 contains 17 residues. The CDR3 DNA follows: TGTGCCAGCAGTGAAGCGCTTGGGGCAGGGGGCACTCAGCCCCAGCATTTT. This gives the protein CASSEALGAGGTQPQHF.

This chain links TRBV7-2 with TRBJ1-6; D gene uncertain. The germline gives CDR1 SGHTA, CDR2 FQGNSA. The V gene lost 5 bases and the J gene lost 13 bases, with 15 bases spanning the gap. The CDR3 is 13 amino acids. The CDR3 nucleotides are TGTGCCAGCAGCGTCCAAGACCGGCGGCCCCTCCACTTT. Amino acids: CASSVQDRRPLHF.

This clone occurred a few times. V gene TRBV5-6 combines with J gene TRBJ1-5, with 9 bases identical to TRBD1. The V and J ends lost 4 bases and 0 bases, in that order; junction bases with no gene match: 5. The CDR3 is 16 amino acids. The germline V gene has CDR1 SGHDT and CDR2 YYEEEE. CDR3 nucleotide sequence: TGTGCCAGCAGCGATGGGACAGGGTATAGCAATCAGCCCCAGCATTTT. This translates into CASSDGTGYSNQPQHF.

The chain combines TRBV25-1 with TRBJ2-5; perhaps TRBD2 as D (5 bases). This CDR3 is 14 amino acids long. CDR1 and CDR2 from the germline V gene are MGHDK and SYGVNS. Deletions cut 7 bases from V and 3 bases from J, with 15 bases between. The DNA for the CDR3 is TGTGCCAGCAAGAAAAGAGGGCCGGAAGAGACCCAGTACTTC. Translated: CASKKRGPEETQYF. The full variable domain, rest sourced from reference TRBV25-1 and TRBJ2-5, is EADIYQTPRYLVIGTGKKITLECSQTMGHDKMYWYQQDPGMELHLIHYSYGVNSTEKGDLSSESTVSRIRTEHFPLTLESARPSHTSQYLCASKKRGPEETQYFGPGTRLLVL.

This chain joins TRBV20-1 and TRBJ2-3; tentative D call: TRBD2 (7 bases). The germline V gene has CDR1 DFQATT and CDR2 SNEGSKA (reference sequence). The ends were cut back, 3 bases at V and 1 base at J, with 14 bases in the middle. The CDR3 loop spans 15 amino acids. CDR3 DNA: TGCAGTGCTAGTGAAGGGGGGGCGGGCACAGATACGCAGTATTTT. Amino acid sequence: CSASEGGAGTDTQYF.

V and J are TRBV27 and TRBJ1-4, with D possibly being TRBD1 (5 bases). In germline, CDR1 is MNHEY, CDR2 SMNVEV (reference sequence). Trimming shortened V by 4 bases and J by 7 bases, and 7 bases separated the two germline ends. This CDR3 has 12 residues. This CDR3 is CASSSTGEKLFF. The CDR3 bases are TGTGCCAGCAGTTCAACAGGTGAAAAACTGTTTTTT.

There are a few counts of this clone. Written as DNA, the CDR3 is TGTGCCAGCGTCGGACAGGGGGGAGGTGGCTACACCTTC. This sequence encodes CASVGQGGGGYTF. This chain joins TRBV18 and TRBJ1-2; 10 bases align to TRBD1. V trimming: 8 bases; J trimming: 7 bases; junction bases outside the gene matches: 7. This CDR3 contains 13 residues. CDR1 KGHSH and CDR2 LQKENI come from the germline V gene.

The chain links TRBV18 to TRBJ1-3; D gene unclear. The CDR3 runs to 17 residues. Between the trimmed V and J ends, which lost 0 bases and 0 bases, there was a span of 12 bases. CDR1 and CDR2 (germline): KGHSH, LQKENI. CDR3 sequence reads: CASSPPSRSSSGNTIYF. As DNA, the CDR3 is TGTGCCAGCTCACCACCTTCCCGAAGTAGCTCTGGAAACACCATATATTTT.

A few counts support this clone. The CDR3 here is CASSSVAGAYNEQFF. CDR3 sequence (DNA): TGTGCCAGCAGCTCGGTAGCGGGGGCCTACAATGAGCAGTTCTTC. The chain employs TRBV7-2 and TRBJ2-1, with 9 bases aligning to TRBD2. CDR3 length equals 15 residues. Germline loops: CDR1 SGHTA, CDR2 FQGNSA. V shed 4 bases, J shed 2 bases, and the junction held 3 bases outside the gene matches.

The chain carries TRBV7-2 and TRBJ1-1; 7 bases are a match to TRBD1. The CDR3 sequence is 14 residues long. Germline V gene data show CDR1 as SGHTA and CDR2 as FQGNSA. Trimming took 5 bases from V and 2 from J; bases not matched to a gene: 5. CDR3 nucleotide sequence: TGTGCCAGCAGCCCCCAGGGGGGAAACACTGAAGCTTTCTTT. Translated, it gives CASSPQGGNTEAFF.

The chain employs TRBV25-1 and TRBJ1-5, with 7 bases aligning to TRBD1. From germline, CDR1 is MGHDK and CDR2 SYGVNS. V was pared by 6 bases and J by 7 bases, with 9 bases of the junction left unmatched. The CDR3 runs 14 residues. The CDR3 reads CASSHRGGNQPQHF. CDR3 coding DNA: TGTGCCAGCAGCCACAGGGGTGGTAACCAGCCCCAGCATTTT.

The chain couples TRBV14 to TRBJ1-3; D uncertain. V was cut by 4 bases and J by 0 bases, with 7 bases left in between. Per the germline V gene, CDR1 is SGHDN and CDR2 is FVKESK. The CDR3 covers 14 residues. The CDR3 DNA follows: TGTGCCAGCAGCCTCCTTAGCTCTGGAAACACCATATATTTT. It is translated as CASSLLSSGNTIYF. The entire variable domain, with the rest obtained from reference TRBV14 and TRBJ1-3, is as follows: EAGVTQFPSHSVIEKGQTVTLRCDPISGHDNLYWYRRVMGKEIKFLLHFVKESKQDESGMPNNRFLAERTGGTYSTLKVQPAELEDSGVYFCASSLLSSGNTIYFGEGSWLTVV.

The genes are TRBV6-6 and TRBJ1-1, with a possible D match to TRBD1 (5 bases). The CDR3 extends over 13 amino acids. Germline assignment: CDR1 MNHNY and CDR2 SVGAGI (reference sequence). Trimming removed 7 bases at V and 5 bases at J, with 14 bases between. CDR3 protein: CASTGVAGTEAFF. The CDR3 nucleotides read TGTGCCAGCACCGGAGTCGCAGGGACTGAAGCTTTCTTT.

This rearrangement joins TRBV11-3 to TRBJ2-3; 8 nucleotides match TRBD2. The CDR3 extends over 17 amino acids. V gave up 2 bases and J gave up 0 bases; unmatched junction bases: 7. The germline V gene encodes CDR1 SGHNT and CDR2 YENEEA. CDR3 protein: CASSLLGGESSTDTQYF. The CDR3 region has the DNA TGTGCCAGCAGCTTACTCGGGGGGGAATCTAGCACAGATACGCAGTATTTT.

The rearrangement joins TRBV14 to TRBJ2-7; 7 nucleotides agree with TRBD2. V was clipped by 2 bases and J by 4 bases; unmatched bases: 5. CDR1 and CDR2 from the germline V gene are SGHDN and FVKESK. The CDR3 runs to 14 residues. Here the CDR3 DNA reads TGTGCCAGCAGCCAAACAGCGGGGTTGTACGAGCAGTACTTC. As protein: CASSQTAGLYEQYF.

Written as DNA, the CDR3 is TGTGCCAGCAGCTCGCGGGACAGGGCCCTTTCTGGAAACACCATATATTTT. Protein product: CASSSRDRALSGNTIYF. The V call is TRBV11-2, the J call TRBJ1-3; TRBD1 agrees at 9 bases. The CDR3 runs 17 residues. CDR1 and CDR2 from the germline V gene are SGHAT and FQNNGV. Losses at the gene ends were 4 bases for V and 1 base for J; bases not matched to a gene: 8.

This chain joins TRBV7-2 and TRBJ1-2; D gene uncertain. Deletions cut 4 bases from V and 5 bases from J, with 14 bases between. Germline lookup yields CDR1 SGHTA and CDR2 FQGNSA. The CDR3 extends over 14 amino acids. CDR3: CASSSSGPIYGYTF. CDR3 DNA: TGTGCCAGCAGCTCCTCGGGTCCTATTTATGGCTACACCTTC.

The chain carries TRBV5-1 and TRBJ2-1; D is possibly TRBD2 (6 bases). This CDR3 region has 14 residues. CDR1 is SGHRS, CDR2 YFSETQ, per germline. V was shortened by 7 bases and J by 13 bases, with 24 bases between the two germline ends. The CDR3 sequence is CASGLGWDSTTQFF. The CDR3, as DNA: TGCGCCAGCGGGTTGGGCTGGGACTCTACCACACAGTTCTTC.